These 3 T cell receptor beta chains were all obtained from the same sample, sequenced in a study of cytomegalovirus exposure and HLA in healthy donors. Profiled with immunoSEQ multiplex PCR; TCRdb holds only in-frame clones, not every one. Of 60,000 to 70,000 clones listed, roughly 90% are singletons. Sequenced: PBMCs. These receptor sequences come from a woman aged 18-35 years in good health and CMV-seronegative.

The chain recombines TRBV9 with TRBJ1-2; possible D gene TRBD1, 6 bases. Trimming took off 0 bases at V and 2 bases at J, with 8 bases between the two ends. Germline CDR1 SGDLS, CDR2 YYNGEE. This CDR3 spans 14 amino acids. In DNA form, the CDR3 reads TGTGCCAGCAGCGTAGGTACAGGGAACTATGGCTACACCTTC. Its protein product is CASSVGTGNYGYTF. The variable domain in full, completed from reference TRBV9 and TRBJ1-2, reads DSGVTQTPKHLITATGQRVTLRCSPRSGDLSVYWYQQSLDQGLQFLIQYYNGEERAKGNILERFSAQQFPDLHSELNLSSLELGDSALYFCASSVGTGNYGYTFGSGTRLTVV.

The chain uses TRBV6-1 and TRBJ2-1; D is perhaps TRBD1 (6 bases). Per the germline V gene, CDR1 is MNHNS and CDR2 is SASEGT. There are 16 residues in the CDR3. Deletions cut 6 bases from V and 4 bases from J, with 19 bases between. In DNA, the CDR3 is TGTGCCAGCAGCGAAATGTTCAGGGGCCTATACAATGAGCAGTTCTTC. Translating it yields CASSEMFRGLYNEQFF.

The J gene is TRBJ1-2, the V gene TRBV30, with no clear D. Germline CDR1 GTSNPN, CDR2 SVGIG (reference sequence). This CDR3 comprises 13 residues. V lost 1 base and J lost 8, with 14 bases in between. The CDR3 here is CAWSGSSAGGYTF. The CDR3 DNA follows: TGTGCCTGGAGTGGAAGTAGTGCGGGGGGCTACACCTTC.